At least ten counts were recorded for the clone carrying this T cell receptor beta chain. Its specificity is not known. The read comes to an end 3 residues before the CDR3 does, leaving the germline J gene to fill in the end. The entry originates in a study of T cell clonality in common variable immunodeficiency. The study's findings and limits: Common variable immunodeficiency TCR beta sequences reportedly had fewer deletions and N-nucleotide insertions. Authors noted CVID clonality's cause needs subpopulation repertoire sequencing.

TCRdb's table, derived via immunoSEQ multiplex PCR, lists solely in-frame clones and lacks some. The sample yields tens of thousands of clones, without any singletons. Germline-derived CDR1 and CDR2 are KGHSH and LQKENI. The CDR3 loop spans 14 amino acids. V lost 8 bases and J lost 2; bases outside the gene matches: 3. The sequence came from a person aged 18-69 years in good health. The chain joins TRBV18 to TRBJ2-2, with 9 bases matching TRBD2. The specimen was peripheral blood mononuclear cells. CDR3 in amino acids: CASVTSGNTGELFF. CDR3 DNA, as far as it was read: TGTGCCAGCGTGACTAGCGGTAACACCGGGGAG.